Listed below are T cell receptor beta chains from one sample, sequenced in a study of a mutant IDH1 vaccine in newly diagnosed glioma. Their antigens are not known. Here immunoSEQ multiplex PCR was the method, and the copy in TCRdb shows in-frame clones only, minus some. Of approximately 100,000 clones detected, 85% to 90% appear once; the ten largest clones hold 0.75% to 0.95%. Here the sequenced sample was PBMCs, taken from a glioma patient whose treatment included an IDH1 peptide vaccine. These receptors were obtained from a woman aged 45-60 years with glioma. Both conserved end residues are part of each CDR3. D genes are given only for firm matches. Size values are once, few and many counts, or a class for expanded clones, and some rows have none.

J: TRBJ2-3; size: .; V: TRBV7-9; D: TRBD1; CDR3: CASSNDRGADTQYF; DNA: TGTGCCAGCAGTAATGACAGGGGCGCAGATACGCAGTATTTT
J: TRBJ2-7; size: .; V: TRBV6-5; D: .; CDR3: CASSRDFFYEQYF; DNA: TGTGCCAGCAGCCGGGACTTCTTCTACGAGCAGTACTTC
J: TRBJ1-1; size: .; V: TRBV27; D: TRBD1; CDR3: CASRGQGVTEAFF; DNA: TGTGCCAGCAGGGGACAGGGCGTCACTGAAGCTTTCTTT
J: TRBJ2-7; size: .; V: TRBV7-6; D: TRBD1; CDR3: CASSSGTGVPWGEQYF; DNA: TGTGCCAGCAGCTCCGGGACAGGGGTCCCGTGGGGAGAGCAGTACTTC
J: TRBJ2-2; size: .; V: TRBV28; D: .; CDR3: CAIRGTRYTGELFF; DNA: TGTGCCATCCGCGGGACAAGGTACACCGGGGAGCTGTTTTTT
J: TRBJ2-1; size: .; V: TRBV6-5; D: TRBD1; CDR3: CASSYRRTGKNEQFF; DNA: TGTGCCAGCAGTTACCGTCGGACAGGGAAAAATGAGCAGTTCTTC
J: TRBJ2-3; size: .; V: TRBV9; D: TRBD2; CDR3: CASSRWTSGRGGTDTQYF; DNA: TGTGCCAGCAGCCGATGGACTAGCGGGAGGGGAGGCACAGATACGCAGTATTTT
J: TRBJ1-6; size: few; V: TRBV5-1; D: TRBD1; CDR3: CASSGTGSSYNSPLHF; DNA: TGCGCCAGCAGCGGGACAGGGAGCTCCTATAATTCACCCCTCCACTTT
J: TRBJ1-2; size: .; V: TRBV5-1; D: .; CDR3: CASRPYRESNYGYTF; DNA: TGCGCCAGCAGGCCTTACAGGGAGAGTAACTATGGCTACACCTTC
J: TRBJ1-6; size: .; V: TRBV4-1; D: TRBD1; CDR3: CASSQGQGVSYNSPLHF; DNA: TGCGCCAGCAGCCAAGGACAGGGGGTTTCCTATAATTCACCCCTCCACTTT
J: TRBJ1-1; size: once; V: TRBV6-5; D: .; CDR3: CASSYFSGAVGSEAFF; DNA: TGTGCCAGCAGTTACTTTTCCGGAGCAGTTGGATCTGAAGCTTTCTTT
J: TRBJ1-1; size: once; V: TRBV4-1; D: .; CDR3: CASSRELRAGNTEAFF; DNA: TGCGCCAGCAGCCGTGAGCTGCGGGCCGGGAACACTGAAGCTTTCTTT
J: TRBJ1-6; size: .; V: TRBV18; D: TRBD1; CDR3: CASSPTGGESPLHF; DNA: TGTGCCAGCTCACCGACAGGGGGCGAGTCACCCCTCCACTTT
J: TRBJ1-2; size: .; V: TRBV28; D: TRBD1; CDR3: CASSLPRQGAGGYTF; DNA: TGTGCCAGCAGTTTACCTAGACAGGGGGCGGGAGGCTACACCTTC
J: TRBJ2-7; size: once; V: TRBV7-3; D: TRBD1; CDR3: CASSLIGGPDYEQYF; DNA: TGTGCCAGCAGCTTAATAGGGGGCCCAGACTACGAGCAGTACTTC
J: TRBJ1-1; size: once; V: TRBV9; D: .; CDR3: CASSASTGGTEAFF; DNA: TGTGCCAGCAGCGCCTCGACAGGAGGCACTGAAGCTTTCTTT
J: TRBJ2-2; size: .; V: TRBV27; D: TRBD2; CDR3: CASSVEGGPGRWDTGELFF; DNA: TGTGCCAGCAGCGTAGAGGGAGGGCCTGGGCGGTGGGACACCGGGGAGCTGTTTTTT
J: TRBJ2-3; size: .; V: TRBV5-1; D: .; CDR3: CASSYDDLYSTDTQYF; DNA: TGCGCCAGCAGCTACGATGACTTATATAGCACAGATACGCAGTATTTT
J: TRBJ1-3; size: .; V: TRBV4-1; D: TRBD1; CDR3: CASSHPTGETGNTIYF; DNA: TGCGCCAGCAGCCATCCCACAGGGGAGACTGGAAACACCATATATTTT
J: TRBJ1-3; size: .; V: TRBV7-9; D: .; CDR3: CASSFDLDRNTIYF; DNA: TGTGCCAGCAGCTTTGACTTGGACCGAAACACCATATATTTT